This TCR beta chain emerged from a study of cytomegalovirus exposure and HLA in healthy donors (dated by TCRdb to about 2017). Study-level background: The roughly 700 repertoires of the first cohort and the approximately 110 validation repertoires were produced on the same platform, according to a later analysis. To predict cytomegalovirus infection status, the study brought together high-throughput TCR immunosequencing, statistical association of individual TCRs with disease status, and machine learning. A separate validation cohort of 100 to 150 different subjects was used in addition to the 666-subject first cohort. The aim of the study was to test whether cataloging public T cell receptors could identify signatures of past pathogen exposure. Beyond this particular receptor, the publication reports: Subsequent analysis determined that TCRs grouped into clusters in the first cohort also showed a tendency toward co-occurrence across the 90 to 150 validation repertoires, and approximately 93% of cluster scores exceeded 0. The study listed approximately 150 TCR beta chains as associated with cytomegalovirus. Cytomegalovirus status was reported to be diagnosed by the classifier with high specificity and sensitivity in both the original and validation cohorts. All 110 or so repertoires were used to score co-occurrence in the validation cohort in a later analysis, because that analysis had no HLA typing for the cohort. A few of the identified cytomegalovirus-associated TCR beta chains were confirmed in vitro to be specific for cytomegalovirus antigens. The authors suggested that the approach could potentially be extended to other disease states and immunological phenotypes. While some public TCRs were present in many individuals, most TCR sequences turned up only very rarely across donors.

The donors were included in the validation cohort of approximately 130 subjects, a group kept apart from the approximately 700-subject first cohort. The library relied on the immunoSEQ multiplex PCR assay. The study's own analysis went as follows. A statistical classification framework was built for diagnosing cytomegalovirus status from the catalog of TCR beta chain sequences. TCRdb mirrors the immuneACCESS table, restricted to in-frame sequences. Some clones are absent from its copies; in checked studies, under half trace to an unresolved V gene, and the reason for the others is unknown. For V, J and clone size, that table is used; D and trimming come from the DNA. Recorded for this sample are roughly 60,000 clones; 91% of them occurred a single time. The top ten clonotypes cover 2% to 2.5% of the sample. The CDR3 sequence holds 20 residues, the cysteine and phenylalanine included. Solely the CDR3 DNA is kept, with 60 bases framed from the first base.

This clone was recorded only once. Its antigen specificity is not known. Within one base of it there is no much larger clone, and no base qualities were kept. This receptor was identified in a woman between 25 and 40 years old in good health and CMV-seronegative. The sequencing input was PBMCs. Here the chain combines TRBV1 and TRBJ2-3; whether TRBD2, the table's D call, matches the DNA was not checked. TRBV1 is described as a pseudogene. The nucleotides read TGCACCAGCAGCCAAAAGACTAGCGGGAGGCCAAGGGCTAGCACAGATACGCAGTATTTT. This yields the protein CTSSQKTSGRPRASTDTQYF.